The sequence of this TCR beta chain was determined in a study of cytomegalovirus exposure and HLA in healthy donors. Study observations and caveats: CMV serostatus stood as the only immune exposure information on hand.

In the PCR, 60 Vbeta and 13 Jbeta primers were used. In the original analysis: As a later analysis found, there were about 80 million unique TCR beta chains, of which around 10 million were shared. The method was immunoSEQ multiplex PCR; TCRdb's version includes in-frame clones alone and lacks a portion of them. The V and J calls and clone size are taken from that table; D and trimming were inferred from the DNA. Among about 100,000 clones listed, 70% to 75% were seen once. Per germline, CDR1 MDHEN and CDR2 SYDVKM. CDR3 size: 14 residues. Trimming cost V 3 bases and J 7 bases, with 13 bases left between them. Notes on this clone: The antigen is not known.

The specimen was PBMCs. This chain joins TRBV28 and TRBJ1-5; D might be TRBD1 (5 bases). This clonotype was sampled from a woman aged 18-29 years in good health and CMV-seropositive. CDR3 DNA sequence: TGTGCCAGCAGTTTCGCGGGCCGGGGGCAGCCCCAGCATTTT. This codes for CASSFAGRGQPQHF.